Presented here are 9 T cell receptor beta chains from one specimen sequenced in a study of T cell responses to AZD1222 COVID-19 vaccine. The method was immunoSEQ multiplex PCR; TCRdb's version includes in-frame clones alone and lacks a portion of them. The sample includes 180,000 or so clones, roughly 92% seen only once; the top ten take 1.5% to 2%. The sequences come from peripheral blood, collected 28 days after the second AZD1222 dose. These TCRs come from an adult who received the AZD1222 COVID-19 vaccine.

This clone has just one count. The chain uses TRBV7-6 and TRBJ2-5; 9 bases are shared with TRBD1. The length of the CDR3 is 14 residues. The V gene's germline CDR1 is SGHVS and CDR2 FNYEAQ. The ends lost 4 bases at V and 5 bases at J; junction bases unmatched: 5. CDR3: CASSYTGGVETQYF. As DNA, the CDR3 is TGTGCCAGCAGCTACACAGGGGGCGTTGAGACCCAGTACTTC. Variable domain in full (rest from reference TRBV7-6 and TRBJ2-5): GAGVSQSPRYKVTKRGQDVALRCDPISGHVSLYWYRQALGQGPEFLTYFNYEAQQDKSGLPNDRFSAERPEGSISTLTIQRTEQRDSAMYRCASSYTGGVETQYFGPGTRLLVL.

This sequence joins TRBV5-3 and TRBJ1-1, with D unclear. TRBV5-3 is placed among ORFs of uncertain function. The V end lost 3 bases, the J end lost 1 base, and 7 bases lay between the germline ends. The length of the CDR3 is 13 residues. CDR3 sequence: CARSCNENTEAFF. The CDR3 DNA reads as TGTGCCAGAAGCTGCAACGAGAACACTGAAGCTTTCTTT.

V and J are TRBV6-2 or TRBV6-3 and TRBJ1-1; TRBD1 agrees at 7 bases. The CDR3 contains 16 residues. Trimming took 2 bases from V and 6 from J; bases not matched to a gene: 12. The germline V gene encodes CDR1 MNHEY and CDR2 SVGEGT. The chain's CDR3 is CASSYLASRQGAEAFF. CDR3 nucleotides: TGTGCCAGCAGTTACCTCGCGAGCCGACAGGGAGCTGAAGCTTTCTTT.

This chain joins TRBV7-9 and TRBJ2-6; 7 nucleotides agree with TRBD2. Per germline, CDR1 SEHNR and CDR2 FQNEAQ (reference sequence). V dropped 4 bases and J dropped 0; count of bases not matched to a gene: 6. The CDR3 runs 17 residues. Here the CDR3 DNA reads TGTGCCAGCAGCTCGGGGGGTTCTAGCTCTGGGGCCAACGTCCTGACTTTC. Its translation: CASSSGGSSSGANVLTF.

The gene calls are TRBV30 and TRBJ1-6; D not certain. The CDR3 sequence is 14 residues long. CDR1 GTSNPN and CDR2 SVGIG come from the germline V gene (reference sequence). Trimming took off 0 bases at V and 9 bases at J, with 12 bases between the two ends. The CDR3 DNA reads TGTGCCTGGAGTGTGTTCGGCGCGGTTTCACCCCTCCACTTT. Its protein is CAWSVFGAVSPLHF.

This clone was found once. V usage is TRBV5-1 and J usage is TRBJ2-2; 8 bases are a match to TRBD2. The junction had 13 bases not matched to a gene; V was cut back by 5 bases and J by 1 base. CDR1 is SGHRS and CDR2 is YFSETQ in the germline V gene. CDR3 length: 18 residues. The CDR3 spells CASRKGLSGSMNTGELFF. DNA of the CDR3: TGCGCCAGCAGGAAGGGACTAAGCGGGAGTATGAACACCGGGGAGCTGTTTTTT.

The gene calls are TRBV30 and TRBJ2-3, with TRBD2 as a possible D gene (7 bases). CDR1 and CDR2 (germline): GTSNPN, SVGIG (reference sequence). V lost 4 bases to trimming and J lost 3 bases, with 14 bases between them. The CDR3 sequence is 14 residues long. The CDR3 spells CAWIFAGATDTQYF. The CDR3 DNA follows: TGTGCCTGGATTTTTGCGGGGGCAACAGATACGCAGTATTTT.

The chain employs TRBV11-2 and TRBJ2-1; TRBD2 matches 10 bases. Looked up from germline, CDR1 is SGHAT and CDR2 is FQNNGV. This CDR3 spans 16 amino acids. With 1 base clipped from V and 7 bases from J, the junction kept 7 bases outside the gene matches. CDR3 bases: TGTGCCAGCAGCTTAGTATTGGGTAGCGGGAGGAATGAGCAGTTCTTC. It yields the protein CASSLVLGSGRNEQFF.

DNA of the CDR3: TGTGCCAGCTCACCAAATGTAGGTCAAGAGACCCAGTACTTC. It yields the protein CASSPNVGQETQYF. The V gene is TRBV18, the J gene TRBJ2-5; D gene uncertain. CDR1 is KGHSH and CDR2 is LQKENI in the germline V gene. CDR3 length: 14 residues. Trimming shortened V by 2 bases and J by 2 bases, and 9 bases separated the two germline ends.